The present TCR beta chain was sequenced within a study of PD-L1 blockade in urothelial cancer. Study-level information: Blood was analyzed 3 weeks (second dose) and 6 weeks after treatment start. Peripheral blood specimens exhibited a median yield of around 130,000 T cells.

This CDR3 is built from 16 residues. Trimming removed 6 bases at V and 1 base at J, with 16 bases between. CDR1 LNHDA and CDR2 SQIVND come from the germline V gene (reference sequence). Only in-frame clones appear in the TCRdb table, and some are missing; sequencing was by immunoSEQ multiplex PCR. The sample records 35,000 to 40,000 clones, 90% being singletons. This clonotype was sampled from a man between 65 and 85 years old with urothelial cancer. The chain has TRBV19 and TRBJ1-3; D may be TRBD1 (5 bases). Sequenced here: PBMCs, sampled around atezolizumab (anti-PD-L1) treatment. CDR3 loop: CASSQGRRGSGNTIYF. CDR3 sequence (DNA): TGTGCCAGTAGCCAGGGTCGAAGGGGATCTGGAAACACCATATATTTT.